This T cell receptor (beta chain) was sequenced in a study of metastatic and nonmetastatic thyroid tumors (dated by TCRdb to about 2020). About the full investigation: Repertoires from peripheral blood and from tumor or nodule tissue samples of malignant and benign thyroid patients were compared.

Its CDR3 holds 11 amino acids, cysteine through phenylalanine. Solely the CDR3 DNA is kept, with 33 bases framed from the first base. The germline V gene encodes CDR1 PRHDT and CDR2 FYEKMQ (reference sequence). No treatment had been received by any patient before thyroid surgery. Patient clinical samples collected from about 2011 to 2018 were retrospectively analysed using T-cell receptor beta sequencing. Libraries were prepared through PCR. TCRdb records Illumina HiSeq 4000 as the sequencer. The TCR beta-chain CDR3 region of each patient was profiled by high-throughput sequencing. In the source study's methods: A classifier to discriminate distant-metastatic papillary thyroid cancer patients was built from CDR3 differences across clinicopathological groups. The Shannon index was used to measure repertoire diversity, and the Morisita-Horn index was used to measure how similar tumor and blood repertoires were. The public reads were run again by TCRdb, first through fastp at Q25 and then through MiXCR, and only productive beta chains were kept. What appears here as the V and J calls and clone size reflects TCRdb's work, not the paper's. Across this sample there are around 5,000 clones, with more than 25% seen only once. The ten largest account for around 10% of the sample.

By sample share, this clone is large (0.1 to 1%). Which antigen it targets is not known. At one of its ends the junction is not consistent with the germline gene, which may arise from a read error. The full study reports these points: In both blood and tumor samples, TCR beta diversity was reported to be significantly higher in malignant tumors than in benign nodules.

This TCR was sampled from a male donor with papillary thyroid cancer or a benign thyroid nodule (not recorded which). Some clones in this sample may be carry-over from other donors' samples. Sequencing was done on a sample of adjacent normal tissue. The V and J segments used are TRBV13 and TRBJ2-7; 7 bases in between match TRBD1. The nucleotide sequence is TGTGCCAGCAGCTTAGGACAGGGGTTTACCTTC. Translated, it reads CASSLGQGFTF.